The present T cell receptor (beta chain) was sequenced within a study of shared clonotypes between healthy human individuals. Study results and caveats: Larger estimated richness was generally seen in naive subsets than in memory subsets. Sampling covered nothing but blood. Tissue TCR repertoires likely differ from those found in blood. Some naive CD4 clonotypes, around 4.7%, turned up in common across four donors.

Worth noting for this clone: Its antigen is unidentified.

Trimming at V came to 4 bases and at J to 5 bases, leaving 6 bases not matched to a gene. CDR1 and CDR2 from the germline V gene are SGHTA and FQGNSA. This CDR3 comprises 16 residues. Cells designated naive CD8 were CD45RO-negative and were positively selected for CCR7, with terminally differentiated effector memory CD45RA+ cells excluded. Some clones are missing from TCRdb's copy, which holds only in-frame ones; the method was immunoSEQ multiplex PCR. The sample yields some 580,000 clones, roughly 98% seen once. This sequence was found in a man younger than 45 in good health. Sequenced: naive CD8+ T cells sorted from blood. The genes are TRBV7-2 and TRBJ2-3; TRBD2 aligns across 13 bases. The chain's CDR3 is CASSYGLAGDIDTQYF. DNA of the CDR3: TGTGCCAGCAGCTACGGACTAGCGGGAGACATAGATACGCAGTATTTT.